One and the same sample provided the 30 T cell receptor beta chains below, sequenced in a study of CD8 T cells in ankylosing spondylitis. TCRdb reprocessed the 5' RACE reads via MiXCR and lists one record per CDR3 protein. Among over 450,000 distinct CDR3 sequences listed, roughly 13% were seen once. Study-level findings and limits: About 8 highly homologous variants made up a TCR beta motif, and this motif appeared characteristic of ankylosing spondylitis blood.

Their target antigens are unknown. The sequenced sample was blood, either unsorted or a sorted T cell fraction (not recorded which). The source is a male donor with ankylosing spondylitis.

This clonotype was detected only a few times. V gene TRBV29-1 combines with J gene TRBJ2-7; D unclear. Germline CDR1 reads SQVTM; CDR2 reads ANQGSEA. The CDR3 extends over 11 amino acids. V lost 3 bases and J lost 9, with 12 bases in between. CDR3 loop: CSVDVSRAQYF. CDR3 sequence (DNA): TGCAGCGTTGATGTAAGTAGGGCGCAGTACTTC.

This chain connects TRBV29-1 to TRBJ1-1; 12 bases map to TRBD1. This CDR3 region has 12 residues. Germline CDR1 reads SQVTM; CDR2 reads ANQGSEA. V lost 7 bases to trimming and J lost 12 bases; unmatched junction nucleotides: 9. DNA of the CDR3: TGCAGCGGCGCCGGGACAGGGGGCAAGACTTTCTTT. Translating gives CSGAGTGGKTFF.

V and J are TRBV5-4 and TRBJ2-1; the match to TRBD2 covers 11 bases. Germline-derived CDR1 and CDR2 are SGHNT and YYREEE (reference sequence). Losses at the gene ends were 1 base for V and 6 bases for J; bases not matched to a gene: 3. CDR3 length: 15 residues. CDR3 region: CASSLQLAGVNEQFF. The CDR3 DNA follows: TGTGCCAGCAGCTTGCAACTAGCGGGAGTCAATGAGCAGTTCTTC.

The chain links TRBV5-4 to TRBJ1-1, with D perhaps TRBD1 (5 bases). Per the germline V gene, CDR1 is SGHNT and CDR2 is YYREEE (reference sequence). Trimming removed 0 bases at V and 4 bases at J, with 10 bases between. This CDR3 is built from 14 residues. The CDR3 DNA follows: TGTGCCAGCAGCTTGGGGGACTCCGGCACTGAAGCTTTCTTT. Protein sequence: CASSLGDSGTEAFF.

J is TRBJ1-1 and V is TRBV6-1; no firm D call. V lost 2 bases, J lost 10 bases, and 11 bases lay in between. Per the germline V gene, CDR1 is MNHNS and CDR2 is SASEGT. There are 12 residues in the CDR3. The CDR3 loop is CASSEWAGGAFF. CDR3 coding DNA: TGTGCCAGCAGTGAATGGGCCGGCGGAGCTTTCTTT.

This clonotype was detected a few times. The chain recombines TRBV2 with TRBJ2-7, with D hard to call. This CDR3 region has 13 residues. The V and J ends lost 4 bases and 0 bases respectively, with 7 bases between them. Germline-derived CDR1 and CDR2 are SNHLY and FYNNEI. The CDR3 DNA reads TGTGCCAGCAGTGTAGAGAGCTCCTACGAGCAGTACTTC. Translating gives CASSVESSYEQYF.

This rearrangement joins TRBV6-1 to TRBJ1-5; D may be TRBD1 (5 bases). This CDR3 region has 14 residues. Deletions cut 5 bases from V and 4 bases from J, with 12 bases between. The germline CDR1 and CDR2 sequences are MNHNS and SASEGT. The CDR3 DNA is TGTGCCAGCAGTCGCCAGGGATTGAATCAGCCCCAGCATTTT. It codes for CASSRQGLNQPQHF.

This clonotype was counted ten times or more. J is TRBJ2-5 and V is TRBV12-3 or TRBV12-4; unclear D gene. The CDR3 runs to 15 residues. V was cut by 6 bases and J by 14 bases, with 28 bases left in between. The CDR3 loop reads CASSPLLARLKEYYF. DNA of the CDR3: TGTGCCAGCAGCCCACTCCTGGCCCGATTAAAGGAGTATTACTTC.

The gene calls are TRBV6-1 and TRBJ1-3, with D perhaps matching TRBD1 (5 bases). This CDR3 has 15 residues. Germline V lookup: CDR1 MNHNS, CDR2 SASEGT. Between the trimmed V and J ends, which lost 6 bases and 3 bases, there was a span of 15 bases. The CDR3 DNA follows: TGTGCCAGCAGCGGAGCCGGGACGGTTGGAAACACCATATATTTT. This encodes CASSGAGTVGNTIYF.

This rearrangement joins TRBV18 to TRBJ2-2; 7 positions match TRBD1. Per the germline V gene, CDR1 is KGHSH and CDR2 is LQKENI. Trimming at V came to 3 bases and at J to 7 bases, leaving 14 bases not matched to a gene. The CDR3 has 17 residues. For the CDR3, the DNA is TGTGCCAGCTCACCTACCGGGACAGCCGTCCGGGGCGGGGAGCTGTTTTTT. Protein sequence: CASSPTGTAVRGGELFF.

This clonotype was counted at least ten times. The genes are TRBV5-1 and TRBJ1-1, with D possibly matching TRBD1 (6 bases). V shed 3 bases and J shed 4 bases, with 13 bases lying between them. CDR1 and CDR2 from the germline V gene are SGHRS and YFSETQ. The CDR3 is 14 amino acids. CDR3 sequence: CASSSSGASTEAFF. The CDR3 bases are TGCGCCAGCAGCTCCTCGGGGGCGAGCACTGAAGCTTTCTTT.

This clonotype was detected a few times. The chain is built from TRBV27 and TRBJ1-5; D uncertain. V was shortened by 1 base and J by 4 bases, with 14 bases between the two germline ends. There are 16 residues in the CDR3. The V gene's germline CDR1 is MNHEY and CDR2 SMNVEV (reference sequence). The CDR3 protein is CASSLFAGGGNQPQHF. Here the CDR3 DNA reads TGTGCCAGCAGTTTATTTGCGGGCGGTGGAAATCAGCCCCAGCATTTT.

This clonotype has more than one count but fewer than ten. The CDR3 DNA is TGTGCCACCAGGTCGGCCGGGACAGCTAATTCACCCCTCCACTTT. Its translation is CATRSAGTANSPLHF. This chain connects TRBV10-3 to TRBJ1-6; TRBD1 agrees at 7 bases. This CDR3 comprises 15 residues. Germline CDR1 and CDR2: ENHRY and SYGVKD. V shed 10 bases, J shed 6 bases, and the junction held 12 bases outside the gene matches.

This clonotype was detected many times. The chain links TRBV20-1 to TRBJ2-4; tentative D call: TRBD1 (6 bases). The CDR3 has 15 residues. With 3 bases removed from V and 0 bases from J, the gap between germline ends came to 12 bases. Looked up from germline, CDR1 is DFQATT and CDR2 is SNEGSKA (reference sequence). DNA of the CDR3: TGCAGTGCTAGGGACAGCTTACTAGCCAAAAACATTCAGTACTTC. Translation: CSARDSLLAKNIQYF.

CDR3 bases: TGTGCCAGCAGTGAGTCGAGGCAGGGGGCTCATAACTCCTACAATGAGCAGTTCTTC. Translation gives CASSESRQGAHNSYNEQFF. The chain links TRBV2 to TRBJ2-1; TRBD1 agrees at 8 bases. Germline CDR1 reads SNHLY; CDR2 reads FYNNEI. The V segment lost 3 bases and the J segment 0 bases; nucleotides outside the gene matches: 13. CDR3 size: 19 residues.

The chain employs TRBV4-1 and TRBJ2-7; perhaps TRBD1 as D (6 bases). The CDR3 runs to 18 residues. Germline-derived CDR1 and CDR2 are MGHRA and YSYEKL. With 0 bases removed from V and 5 bases from J, the gap between germline ends came to 23 bases. As DNA, the CDR3 is TGCGCCAGCAGCCAAGAAAATCTGGTACCAGGGGTGTGGGACGAGCAGTACGTC. Translated: CASSQENLVPGVWDEQYV.

This clonotype was seen only a few times. This chain joins TRBV11-2 and TRBJ1-3; D is uncertain. Germline values: CDR1 SGHAT, CDR2 FQNNGV. V gave up 2 bases and J gave up 3 bases, with 11 bases separating them. The CDR3 sequence is 15 residues long. This CDR3 reads CASSLRGTVGNTIYF. The CDR3 DNA is TGTGCCAGCAGCTTACGCGGAACAGTTGGAAACACCATATATTTT.

The sample holds one count of this clonotype. The chain has TRBV20-1 and TRBJ2-1; D unclear. Germline V CDR1 and CDR2: DFQATT, SNEGSKA (reference sequence). V was cut by 6 bases and J by 6 bases, with 12 bases left in between. The CDR3 length is 12 residues. The CDR3, as DNA: TGCAGTGCCGGACCCAAGGGCAATGAGCAGTTCTTC. This gives the protein CSAGPKGNEQFF.

The J gene is TRBJ2-1, the V gene TRBV25-1; 7 bases are shared with TRBD2. The ends lost 7 bases at V and 2 bases at J; junction bases unmatched: 5. The germline V gene encodes CDR1 MGHDK and CDR2 SYGVNS. The CDR3 runs 14 residues. CDR3 sequence reads: CASTGLGAYNEQFF. CDR3 in DNA: TGTGCCAGCACAGGACTAGGTGCCTACAATGAGCAGTTCTTC.

About this clonotype itself: Being one base from a much bigger clone, this may be a read error. The chain joins TRBV7-6 to TRBJ2-3; D not resolved. V shed 7 bases and J shed 0 bases, with 11 bases lying between them. This CDR3 is 14 amino acids long. CDR1 is SGHVS, CDR2 FNYEAQ, per germline. This chain's CDR3 is CASTLTWSTDTQYF. The DNA of the CDR3 is TGTGCCAGCACCCTGACTTGGAGCACAGATACGCAGTATTTT.

There are a few counts of this clonotype. The chain uses TRBV20-1 and TRBJ1-2; 7 bases match TRBD1. Per germline, CDR1 DFQATT and CDR2 SNEGSKA (reference sequence). Losses at the gene ends were 0 bases for V and 4 bases for J; bases not matched to a gene: 11. The CDR3 is 16 amino acids. The CDR3 is CSARDEQGEFSYGYTF. The CDR3 region has the DNA TGCAGTGCTAGAGATGAGCAGGGGGAATTTAGCTATGGCTACACCTTC.

This clonotype was observed a handful of times. J is TRBJ2-1 and V is TRBV5-1, with a possible D match to TRBD2 (6 bases). Germline V gives CDR1 SGHRS, CDR2 YFSETQ. V gave up 0 bases and J gave up 6 bases, with 10 bases separating them. The CDR3 covers 14 residues. CDR3 residues: CASSLDAGSNEQFF. DNA of the CDR3: TGCGCCAGCAGCTTGGATGCGGGGTCCAATGAGCAGTTCTTC.

This rearrangement joins TRBV20-1 to TRBJ1-5; 8 bases are shared with TRBD1. The CDR3 consists of 13 residues. Germline assignment: CDR1 DFQATT and CDR2 SNEGSKA (reference sequence). V lost 3 bases to trimming and J lost 5 bases; unmatched junction nucleotides: 3. The CDR3 loop is CSARTGDYQPQHF. The CDR3 DNA is TGCAGTGCTAGGACAGGGGACTATCAGCCCCAGCATTTT.

This clonotype was seen only a few times. The chain combines TRBV7-9 with TRBJ2-7, with D maybe TRBD2 (6 bases). Deletions cut 5 bases from V and 3 bases from J, with 14 bases between. Germline V gives CDR1 SEHNR, CDR2 FQNEAQ (reference sequence). CDR3 length equals 14 residues. The CDR3 loop reads CASSPPTSNYEQYF. The CDR3 DNA reads as TGTGCCAGCAGCCCGCCGACTAGTAACTACGAGCAGTACTTC. Full variable domain (rest looked up from reference TRBV7-9 and TRBJ2-7): DTGVSQNPRHKITKRGQNVTFRCDPISEHNRLYWYRQTLGQGPEFLTYFQNEAQLEKSRLLSDRFSAERPKGSFSTLEIQRTEQGDSAMYLCASSPPTSNYEQYFGPGTRLTVT.

The chain carries TRBV5-1 and TRBJ2-2; no clear D gene. The CDR3 length is 14 residues. V was clipped by 0 bases and J by 6 bases, with 9 bases between them. Looked up from germline, CDR1 is SGHRS and CDR2 is YFSETQ. CDR3 nucleotide sequence: TGCGCCAGCAGCTTGGCCCCTTCCGCCGGGGAGCTGTTTTTT. Translation gives CASSLAPSAGELFF.

This clonotype turned up a few times. The chain combines TRBV12-3 or TRBV12-4 with TRBJ1-2; D is undetermined. Between the trimmed V and J ends, which lost 1 base and 1 base, there was a span of 7 bases. The CDR3 has 14 amino acids. The CDR3 region has the DNA TGTGCCAGCAGTTTAGAAAAGGTTAACTATGGCTACACCTTC. Protein product: CASSLEKVNYGYTF.

The rearrangement joins TRBV6-1 to TRBJ1-5, with D uncertain. Trimming took 6 bases from V and 9 from J, leaving 12 bases between them. Germline CDR1 is MNHNS and CDR2 is SASEGT. This CDR3 is 12 amino acids long. CDR3 sequence reads: CASSGMKGPQHF. CDR3 DNA sequence: TGTGCCAGCAGCGGAATGAAGGGGCCCCAGCATTTT.

This clonotype was detected only a few times. CDR3 nucleotides: TGTGCCAGCAGCTCCGGGACTCGCGTCTCTGGGGCCAACGTCCTGACTTTC. Protein sequence: CASSSGTRVSGANVLTF. The gene calls are TRBV6-1 and TRBJ2-6; TRBD2 is a possible D gene (6 bases). The V and J ends lost 6 bases and 0 bases respectively, with 15 bases between them. CDR3 length equals 17 residues. Per germline, CDR1 MNHNS and CDR2 SASEGT.

This clonotype has only a few counts. The V and J genes are TRBV7-9 and TRBJ2-3; perhaps TRBD2 as D (6 bases). The germline CDR1 and CDR2 sequences are SEHNR and FQNEAQ (reference sequence). Deletions cut 5 bases from V and 5 bases from J, with 8 bases between. This CDR3 region has 12 residues. CDR3: CASSTSLDTQYF. As DNA, the CDR3 is TGTGCCAGCAGCACTAGCTTAGATACGCAGTATTTT.

This rearrangement joins TRBV5-1 to TRBJ1-1, with TRBD1 as a possible D gene (6 bases). Germline CDR1 SGHRS, CDR2 YFSETQ. CDR3 length: 15 residues. V lost 0 bases to trimming and J lost 1 base, with 10 bases between them. CDR3 protein: CASSLEGQRNTEAFF. Here the CDR3 DNA reads TGCGCCAGCAGCTTGGAAGGACAGAGGAACACTGAAGCTTTCTTT.